This T cell receptor (beta chain) was captured in a study of T cell repertoires in cytomegalovirus infection. TCRdb used MiXCR to reprocess the reads, holding one entry per CDR3 protein. The data contain under 250,000 distinct CDR3 sequences, 9% to 15% of them singletons. This clonotype came up a few times. The CDR3 is 14 amino acids. Trimming removed 8 bases at V and 6 bases at J, with 19 bases between. Per the germline V gene, CDR1 is MNHNS and CDR2 is SASEGT. The sample was PBMCs. The receptor's source is a human donor in good health (CMV status not recorded). Some clones in this sample may be carry-over from other donors' samples. J is TRBJ1-2 and V is TRBV6-1; D perhaps matches TRBD1 (5 bases). As DNA, the CDR3 is TGTGCCAGCTCGAGGCCCACATGGGGCGATGGCTACACCTTC. As protein: CASSRPTWGDGYTF.